This T cell receptor (beta chain) was captured in a study of lymphopenia after photon versus proton radiotherapy (dated by TCRdb to about 2019). Study-wide context: The study compared the immunological effects of photon versus proton radiation therapy in patients with gastrointestinal tumors who developed high-grade lymphopenia. The goal of the study was to describe how the two radiation modalities differ in their effects on the immune system. The cohort comprised 20 to 25 patients with gastrointestinal tumors who received either photon or proton therapy and then developed lymphopenia.

The library was built by means of the immunoSEQ multiplex PCR assay. Deep sequencing of rearranged TCR beta loci, alongside multiparametric flow cytometry, was used to profile T cell repertoires. The clones in this table, taken by TCRdb from immuneACCESS, are in-frame only. Not every clone is retained; where verified, under half of the shortfall comes from an unresolved V gene, and the cause of the rest is unknown. Present in this sample are approximately 50,000 clones, around 80% of which were seen just once. The ten largest clones capture 29% of the sample. With regard to this clone: Its antigen is not yet known. Base quality data are lacking; no much larger clone is found one base away.

Study-wide findings and limitations: Across the cohort, an inverse correlation was found between a larger post-nadir drop in TCR diversity and overall survival time among patients who died. The survival association was assessed only in patients who died, and the authors presented better survival with proton therapy as a possibility rather than a demonstrated result. Once the lymphocyte count had reached its nadir, the repertoires of photon-treated patients showed oligoclonal expansion, particularly of CD8+ Temra cells, and this expansion drove the decline in diversity. Proton-treated patients stayed relatively stable during treatment, while photon-treated patients lost naive T cells and TCR diversity and gained effector/memory populations.

Sequenced material: peripheral blood, taken from a patient treated with photon-based radiotherapy. The sequence was collected from a man aged 45-65 years with gastric cancer.

The nucleotides are TGTGCCAGCGGCGTAAGGGGGAACATGGTTACGCAGTATTTT. This translates into CASGVRGNMVTQYF. The chain couples TRBV27 to TRBJ2-3, and perhaps TRBD1 as D gene, on 6 matching bases. The germline V gene (reference sequence) yields MNHEY for CDR1 and SMNVEV for CDR2. Spanning cysteine to phenylalanine, the CDR3 consists of 14 amino acids. Left in the record is the CDR3 DNA by itself, 42 bases read in frame from the first base. Deletion took 8 bases off V and 8 bases off J, with a span of 20 bases between the germline ends.